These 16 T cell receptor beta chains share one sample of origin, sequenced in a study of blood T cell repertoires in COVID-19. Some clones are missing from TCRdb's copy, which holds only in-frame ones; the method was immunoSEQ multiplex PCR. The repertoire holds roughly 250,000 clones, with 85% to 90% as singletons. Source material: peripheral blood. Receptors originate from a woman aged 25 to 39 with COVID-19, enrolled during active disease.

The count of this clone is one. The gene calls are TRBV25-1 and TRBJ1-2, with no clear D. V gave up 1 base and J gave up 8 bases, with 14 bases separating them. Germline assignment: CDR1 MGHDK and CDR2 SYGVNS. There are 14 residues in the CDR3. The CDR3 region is CASSEFSSGGGYTF. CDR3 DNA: TGTGCCAGCAGTGAATTTTCTTCGGGCGGGGGCTACACCTTC.

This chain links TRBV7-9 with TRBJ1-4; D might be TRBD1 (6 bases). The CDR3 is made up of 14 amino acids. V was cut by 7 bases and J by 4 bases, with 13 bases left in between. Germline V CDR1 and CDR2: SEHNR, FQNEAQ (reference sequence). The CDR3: CASTQGPFNEKLFF. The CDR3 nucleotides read TGTGCCAGCACCCAGGGGCCCTTTAATGAAAAACTGTTTTTT.

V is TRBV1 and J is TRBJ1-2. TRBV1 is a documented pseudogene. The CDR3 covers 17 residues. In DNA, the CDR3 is TGCACCAGCAGCCACTCCAGCCTCGGGGATTTGACTTGTGGCTACACCTTC. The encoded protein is CTSSHSSLGDLTCGYTF.

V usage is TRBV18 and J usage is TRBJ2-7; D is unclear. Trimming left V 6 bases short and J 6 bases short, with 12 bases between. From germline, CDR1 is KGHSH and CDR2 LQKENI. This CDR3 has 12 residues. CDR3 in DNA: TGTGCCAGCTCCCCCGTTAGCACCGAGCAGTACTTC. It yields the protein CASSPVSTEQYF.

The chain's CDR3 is CASSLVGLAGPQETQYF. The CDR3 nucleotides are TGTGCCAGCAGCTTAGTTGGTTTAGCGGGTCCCCAAGAGACCCAGTACTTC. The chain combines TRBV7-9 with TRBJ2-5, with TRBD2 matching 7 bases. The J segment lost 1 base and the V segment lost 1 base, leaving 9 bases of the junction unmatched. The CDR3 extends over 17 amino acids. Germline CDR1 and CDR2: SEHNR and FQNEAQ (reference sequence).

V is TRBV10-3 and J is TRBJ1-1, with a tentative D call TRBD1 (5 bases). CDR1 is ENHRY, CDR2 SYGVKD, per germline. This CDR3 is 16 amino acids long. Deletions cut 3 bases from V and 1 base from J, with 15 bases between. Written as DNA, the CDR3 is TGTGCCATCAGTGACCTTGAACTCAGGGAGAACACTGAAGCTTTCTTT. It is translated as CAISDLELRENTEAFF.

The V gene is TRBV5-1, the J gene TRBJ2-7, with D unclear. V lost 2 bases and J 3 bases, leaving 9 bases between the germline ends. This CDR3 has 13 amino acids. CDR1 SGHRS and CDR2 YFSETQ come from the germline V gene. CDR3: CASSFRAGYEQYF. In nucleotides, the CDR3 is TGCGCCAGCAGCTTTCGAGCAGGCTACGAGCAGTACTTC.

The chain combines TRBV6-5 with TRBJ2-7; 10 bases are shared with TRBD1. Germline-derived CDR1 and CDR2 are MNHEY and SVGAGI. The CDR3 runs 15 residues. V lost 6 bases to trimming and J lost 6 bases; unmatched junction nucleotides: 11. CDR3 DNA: TGTGCCAGCAGGCGGGGCGGGACAGGGGTAGTCGAGCAGTACTTC. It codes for CASRRGGTGVVEQYF.

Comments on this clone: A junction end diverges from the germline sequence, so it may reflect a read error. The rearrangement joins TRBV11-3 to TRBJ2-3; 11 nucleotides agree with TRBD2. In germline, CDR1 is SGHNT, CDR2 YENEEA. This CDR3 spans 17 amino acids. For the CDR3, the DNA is TGTGCCAGCAGCCTAGAAGGTAGCGGGGGGGCAATAGATACGCAGTATTTT. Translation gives CASSLEGSGGAIDTQYF.

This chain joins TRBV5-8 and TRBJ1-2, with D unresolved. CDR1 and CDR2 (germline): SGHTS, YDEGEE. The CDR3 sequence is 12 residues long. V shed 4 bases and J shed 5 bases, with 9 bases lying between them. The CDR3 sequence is CASSIMRYGYTF. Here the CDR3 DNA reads TGTGCCAGCAGCATAATGCGTTATGGCTACACCTTC.

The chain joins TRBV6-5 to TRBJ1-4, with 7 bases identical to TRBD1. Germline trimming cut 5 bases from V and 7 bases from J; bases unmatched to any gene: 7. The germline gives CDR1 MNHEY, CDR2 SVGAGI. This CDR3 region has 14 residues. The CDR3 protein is CASSPTGWGEKLFF. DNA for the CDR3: TGTGCCAGCAGTCCGACAGGGTGGGGTGAAAAACTGTTTTTT.

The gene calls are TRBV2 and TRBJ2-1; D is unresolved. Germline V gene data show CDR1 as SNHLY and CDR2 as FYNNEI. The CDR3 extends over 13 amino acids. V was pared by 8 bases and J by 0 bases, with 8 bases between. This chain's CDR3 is CASDVSSYNEQFF. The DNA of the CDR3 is TGTGCCAGCGATGTGAGCTCCTACAATGAGCAGTTCTTC.

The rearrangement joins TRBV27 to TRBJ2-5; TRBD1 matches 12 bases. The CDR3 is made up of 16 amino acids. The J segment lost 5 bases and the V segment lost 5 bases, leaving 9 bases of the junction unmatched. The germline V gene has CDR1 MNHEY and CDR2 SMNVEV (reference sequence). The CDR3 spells CASSLAGTGGRETQYF. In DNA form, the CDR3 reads TGTGCCAGCAGTCTCGCCGGGACAGGGGGCAGGGAGACCCAGTACTTC.

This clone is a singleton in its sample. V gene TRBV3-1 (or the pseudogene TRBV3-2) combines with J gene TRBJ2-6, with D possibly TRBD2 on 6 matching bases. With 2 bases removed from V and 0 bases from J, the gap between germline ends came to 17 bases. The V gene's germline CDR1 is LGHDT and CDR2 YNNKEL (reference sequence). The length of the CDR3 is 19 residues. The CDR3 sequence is CASSQTSLSLFSGANVLTF. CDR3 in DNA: TGTGCCAGCAGCCAAACTAGCCTCAGCCTTTTCTCTGGGGCCAACGTCCTGACTTTC.

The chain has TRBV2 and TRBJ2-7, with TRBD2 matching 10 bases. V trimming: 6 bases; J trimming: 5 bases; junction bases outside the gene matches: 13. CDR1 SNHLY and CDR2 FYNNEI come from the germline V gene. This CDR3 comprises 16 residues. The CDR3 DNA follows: TGTGCCAGCAGGGTTGCTAGCGGGGGAAGGTTTCACGAGCAGTACTTC. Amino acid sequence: CASRVASGGRFHEQYF.

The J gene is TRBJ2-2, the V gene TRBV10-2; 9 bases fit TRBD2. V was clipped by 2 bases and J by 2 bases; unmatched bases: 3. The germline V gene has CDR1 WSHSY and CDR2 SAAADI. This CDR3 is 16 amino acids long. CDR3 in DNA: TGCGCCAGCAGTGAGCTGCGGGGGGGCAACACCGGGGAGCTGTTTTTT. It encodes CASSELRGGNTGELFF.